These 7 T cell receptor beta chains came from one sample sequenced in a study of T cell responses to AZD1222 COVID-19 vaccine. Data came from immunoSEQ multiplex PCR; TCRdb stores just in-frame clones and leaves some out. The top ten hold roughly 7.9% of the sample, which has approximately 79,000 clones, approximately 86% seen once. Sequenced material: peripheral blood, taken on day 0 of AZD1222 vaccination. The receptor set was obtained from an adult in good health.

V gene TRBV24-1 combines with J gene TRBJ1-2; D uncertain. The germline V gene encodes CDR1 KGHDR and CDR2 SFDVKD. This CDR3 is built from 11 residues. The ends were cut back, 2 bases at V and 7 bases at J, with 4 bases in the middle. CDR3 sequence reads: CATSDSGGYTF. The CDR3 region has the DNA TGTGCCACCAGTGATTCGGGTGGCTACACCTTC.

This chain connects TRBV7-2 to TRBJ1-3, with 8 bases identical to TRBD1. Trimming at V came to 6 bases and at J to 3 bases, leaving 7 bases not matched to a gene. The length of the CDR3 is 15 residues. The germline V gene has CDR1 SGHTA and CDR2 FQGNSA. CDR3 sequence (DNA): TGTGCCAGCAGTCCACAGGGGGGCAATGGAAACACCATATATTTT. Its protein is CASSPQGGNGNTIYF.

This sequence joins TRBV7-9 and TRBJ2-1, with D tentatively TRBD1 or TRBD2 (6 bases each). Germline assignment: CDR1 SEHNR and CDR2 FQNEAQ (reference sequence). The CDR3 length is 18 residues. The ends were cut back, 1 base at V and 0 bases at J, with 16 bases in the middle. The CDR3 DNA is TGTGCCAGCAGCTTAGTCTTCGGAGGGGGGAGCTCCTACAATGAGCAGTTCTTC. Translating gives CASSLVFGGGSSYNEQFF.

The rearrangement joins TRBV6-1 to TRBJ2-1; no definite D call. Germline CDR1 reads MNHNS; CDR2 reads SASEGT. The CDR3 consists of 11 residues. V was pared by 3 bases and J by 8 bases, with 5 bases between. CDR3 sequence (DNA): TGTGCCAGCAGTGACCGTCATGAGCAGTTCTTC. Encoded protein: CASSDRHEQFF.

This clone was seen only once. The chain combines TRBV7-8 with TRBJ2-2, with 10 bases aligning to TRBD1. From germline, CDR1 is SGHVS and CDR2 FQNEAQ. The CDR3 loop spans 14 amino acids. V was clipped by 2 bases and J by 7 bases; unmatched bases: 1. As DNA, the CDR3 is TGTGCCAGCAGCTTAAGGGACAGGGGCGGGGAGCTGTTTTTT. Encoded protein: CASSLRDRGGELFF.

The rearrangement links TRBV18 to TRBJ2-1; 12 bases are a match to TRBD2. The germline V gene has CDR1 KGHSH and CDR2 LQKENI. V gave up 5 bases and J gave up 4 bases; unmatched junction bases: 12. The CDR3 runs to 18 residues. CDR3 region: CASSWTTETSGRYNEQFF. CDR3 bases: TGTGCCAGCTCATGGACGACCGAGACTAGCGGGAGATACAATGAGCAGTTCTTC.

The V gene is TRBV28, the J gene TRBJ1-2; D unclear. Between the trimmed V and J ends, which lost 7 bases and 7 bases, there was a span of 16 bases. Per the germline V gene, CDR1 is MDHEN and CDR2 is SYDVKM. CDR3 length equals 13 residues. This CDR3 reads CASTPAPVGGYTF. The CDR3 DNA reads TGTGCCAGCACACCAGCCCCAGTTGGTGGCTACACCTTC.